What follows are 23 T cell receptor beta chains derived from one specimen sequenced in a study of cytomegalovirus exposure and HLA in healthy donors. The PCR ran on 60 Vbeta and 13 Jbeta primers. Clones were sequenced by immunoSEQ multiplex PCR, and TCRdb holds only the in-frame ones, with some missing. This sample has some 110,000 clones; roughly 74% occur once, and the top ten carry less than 5%. Specimen: PBMCs. These receptors all come from a woman aged 50 to 60 in good health and CMV-seropositive.

The gene calls are TRBV28 and TRBJ1-4; 8 bases fit TRBD1. V trimming: 5 bases; J trimming: 0 bases; junction bases outside the gene matches: 5. The CDR3 has 16 residues. Per germline, CDR1 MDHEN and CDR2 SYDVKM. The CDR3 DNA follows: TGTGCCAGCAGTCCGGGGACAGGAGCAACTAATGAAAAACTGTTTTTT. Translated, it gives CASSPGTGATNEKLFF. The variable domain in full, completed from reference TRBV28 and TRBJ1-4, reads DVKVTQSSRYLVKRTGEKVFLECVQDMDHENMFWYRQDPGLGLRLIYFSYDVKMKEKGDIPEGYSVSREKKERFSLILESASTNQTSMYLCASSPGTGATNEKLFFGSGTQLSVL.

This clone was seen only once. Here the CDR3 reads CASSPPGQGTTDTQYF. Written as DNA, the CDR3 is TGCGCCAGCAGCCCCCCGGGGCAGGGGACCACAGATACGCAGTATTTT. The gene calls are TRBV5-1 and TRBJ2-3, with TRBD1 as a possible D gene (6 bases). The CDR3 totals 16 residues. Germline lookup yields CDR1 SGHRS and CDR2 YFSETQ. Trimming took off 4 bases at V and 2 bases at J, with 17 bases between the two ends.

This sequence joins TRBV15 and TRBJ2-5; 8 bases map to TRBD2. J was trimmed by 4 bases and V by 4 bases; bases with no gene match: 8. This CDR3 spans 15 amino acids. Germline V gene sequence: CDR1 LNHNV, CDR2 YYDKDF (reference sequence). The CDR3 spells CATSKIGGAIETQYF. CDR3 sequence (DNA): TGTGCCACCAGCAAAATCGGGGGGGCAATAGAGACCCAGTACTTC.

CDR3 DNA: TGCGCCAGCAGCCAAGATTCCATCGGACAGGGTGCGTACGAGCAGTACTTC. Translation gives CASSQDSIGQGAYEQYF. This chain joins TRBV4-3 and TRBJ2-7; 8 bases line up with TRBD1. J gave up 4 bases and V 0 bases, and 11 bases lay outside the gene matches. The CDR3 is 17 residues long. In germline, CDR1 is LGHNA, CDR2 YSLEER.

The chain is built from TRBV30 and TRBJ2-7; 11 bases line up with TRBD2. This CDR3 is built from 14 residues. Germline values: CDR1 GTSNPN, CDR2 SVGIG (reference sequence). Unmatched junction bases numbered 0, after V lost 2 bases and J lost 0 bases. The CDR3 loop reads CAWSTSGGSYEQYF. The CDR3 region has the DNA TGTGCCTGGAGTACTAGCGGGGGCTCCTACGAGCAGTACTTC. Full variable domain (remainder filled in from reference TRBV30 and TRBJ2-7): SQTIHQWPATLVQPVGSPLSLECTVEGTSNPNLYWYRQAAGRGLQLLFYSVGIGQISSEVPQNLSASRPQDRQFILSSKKLLLSDSGFYLCAWSTSGGSYEQYFGPGTRLTVT.

V and J are TRBV4-3 and TRBJ1-6, with D tentatively TRBD1 (5 bases). The CDR3 consists of 14 residues. Trimming left V 0 bases short and J 10 bases short, with 10 bases between. CDR1 LGHNA and CDR2 YSLEER come from the germline V gene. CDR3 residues: CASSQDRGGSPLHF. The CDR3 DNA sequence: TGCGCCAGCAGCCAAGATCGTGGGGGGTCACCCCTCCACTTT.

This clone showed up just a few times. The CDR3 is CASSLTPQGYTGNTIYF. CDR3 DNA: TGTGCCAGCAGCTTAACGCCCCAGGGGTATACTGGAAACACCATATATTTT. The rearrangement joins TRBV7-2 to TRBJ1-3, with D possibly matching TRBD1 (6 bases). This CDR3 contains 17 residues. CDR1 is SGHTA, CDR2 FQGNSA, per germline. Trimming shortened V by 2 bases and J by 2 bases, and 16 bases separated the two germline ends.

The chain carries TRBV5-4 and TRBJ2-6; D not certain. Germline V lookup: CDR1 SGHNT, CDR2 YYREEE (reference sequence). The CDR3 contains 15 residues. The V end lost 4 bases, the J end lost 1 base, and 9 bases lay between the germline ends. The CDR3 here is CASSTMRSGANVLTF. CDR3 DNA: TGTGCCAGCAGCACAATGAGGTCTGGGGCCAACGTCCTGACTTTC. Combining the CDR3 with reference TRBV5-4 and TRBJ2-6 gives the whole variable domain ETGVTQSPTHLIKTRGQQVTLRCSSQSGHNTVSWYQQALGQGPQFIFQYYREEENGRGNFPPRFSGLQFPNYSSELNVNALELDDSALYLCASSTMRSGANVLTFGAGSRLTVL.

The chain couples TRBV28 to TRBJ2-3, with TRBD2 identical over 9 bases. V trimming: 3 bases; J trimming: 5 bases; junction bases outside the gene matches: 9. The germline CDR1 and CDR2 sequences are MDHEN and SYDVKM. The CDR3 covers 16 residues. CDR3: CASSFAGGAVIDTQYF. The CDR3 DNA is TGTGCCAGCAGTTTCGCGGGGGGGGCTGTTATAGATACGCAGTATTTT.

J is TRBJ1-5 and V is TRBV27; D perhaps matches TRBD1 (6 bases). Trimming pared 4 bases from V and 5 bases from J, leaving 21 bases between. The CDR3 spans 17 residues. CDR1 MNHEY and CDR2 SMNVEV come from the germline V gene (reference sequence). The CDR3 spells CASSSDSHGTQDQPQHF. The CDR3 bases are TGTGCCAGCAGTTCAGACTCCCACGGGACACAGGATCAGCCCCAGCATTTT.

The V call is TRBV10-3, the J call TRBJ2-3, with 7 bases matching TRBD2. This CDR3 comprises 14 residues. Germline CDR1 reads ENHRY; CDR2 reads SYGVKD. Trimming took 10 bases from V and 2 from J; bases not matched to a gene: 9. As DNA, the CDR3 is TGTGCCAGCCCCGGGACTAAATACACAGATACGCAGTATTTT. Translation: CASPGTKYTDTQYF.

The rearrangement joins TRBV2 to TRBJ2-1; 8 positions agree with TRBD2. The J segment lost 4 bases and the V segment lost 6 bases, leaving 8 bases of the junction unmatched. The CDR3 is 15 residues long. Looked up from germline, CDR1 is SNHLY and CDR2 is FYNNEI. CDR3 protein: CASRNLAGLYNEQFF. DNA of the CDR3: TGTGCCAGCAGAAATTTAGCGGGGCTTTACAATGAGCAGTTCTTC.

The chain links TRBV27 to TRBJ1-5; no clear D. The CDR3 is 13 residues long. The germline V gene encodes CDR1 MNHEY and CDR2 SMNVEV (reference sequence). V lost 0 bases, J lost 15 bases, and 15 bases lay in between. The CDR3 region has the DNA TGTGCCAGCAGTTTATCCAGGAACGGCAAGACGCATTTT. Translated, it gives CASSLSRNGKTHF.

This chain links TRBV2 with TRBJ2-3, with 10 nucleotides matching TRBD2. The CDR3 spans 16 residues. The trim removed 6 bases at V and 4 bases at J, leaving 10 bases unmatched. The germline V gene has CDR1 SNHLY and CDR2 FYNNEI. The CDR3 region has the DNA TGTGCCAGCAGCCAGGAAAGCGGGGGGGCATCAGATACGCAGTATTTT. Residues: CASSQESGGASDTQYF.

The chain joins TRBV10-1 to TRBJ2-3, with D perhaps TRBD2 (6 bases). Germline V lookup: CDR1 WNHNN, CDR2 SYGVQD (reference sequence). Trimming removed 3 bases at V and 6 bases at J, with 13 bases between. CDR3 length equals 14 residues. The CDR3 sequence is CASSEGGDHDTQYF. CDR3 DNA: TGCGCCAGCAGTGAAGGAGGGGACCATGATACGCAGTATTTT.

The chain employs TRBV5-1 and TRBJ2-1; perhaps TRBD2 as D (5 bases). From germline, CDR1 is SGHRS and CDR2 YFSETQ. Trimming took 0 bases from V and 0 from J, leaving 7 bases between them. The CDR3 contains 15 residues. Here the CDR3 reads CASSLVASSYNEQFF. The DNA of the CDR3 is TGCGCCAGCAGCTTGGTAGCGAGCTCCTACAATGAGCAGTTCTTC.

The V call is TRBV10-3, the J call TRBJ2-7; 9 bases agree with TRBD1. The CDR3 sequence is 15 residues long. Germline assignment: CDR1 ENHRY and CDR2 SYGVKD. V gave up 6 bases and J gave up 3 bases; unmatched junction bases: 9. The CDR3 is CAIRGGGQGNYEQYF. The CDR3 DNA reads as TGTGCCATCAGAGGGGGGGGACAGGGCAACTACGAGCAGTACTTC.

The chain couples TRBV27 to TRBJ2-5, with 9 bases matching TRBD2. Trimming at V came to 2 bases and at J to 1 base, leaving 2 bases not matched to a gene. The CDR3 totals 15 residues. Germline assignment: CDR1 MNHEY and CDR2 SMNVEV (reference sequence). DNA of the CDR3: TGTGCCAGCAGTTTAATAGCGGGGGCCCAAGAGACCCAGTACTTC. Translating it yields CASSLIAGAQETQYF.

V is TRBV23-1 and J is TRBJ1-5; D possibly corresponds to TRBD1 (6 bases). TRBV23-1 is an open reading frame, and its role is uncertain. The CDR3 has 17 residues. The V end was cut by 7 bases, the J end by 2 bases, with 21 bases between. This CDR3 is CASNRDIQIQGNQPQHF. The CDR3, as DNA: TGCGCCAGCAATAGGGACATCCAAATACAGGGCAATCAGCCCCAGCATTTT.

This clone was recorded once. The chain links TRBV5-6 to TRBJ2-5; 12 bases fit TRBD2. The germline CDR1 and CDR2 sequences are SGHDT and YYEEEE. After removal of 4 bases from V and 4 bases from J, the junction contained 14 bases not matched to a gene. The CDR3 extends over 18 amino acids. CDR3 bases: TGTGCCAGCAGCCCCGGACCCCCACTAGCGGGGGGTCCAGAGACCCAGTACTTC. It yields the protein CASSPGPPLAGGPETQYF.

The rearrangement links TRBV5-4 to TRBJ2-6; 9 nucleotides line up with TRBD1. The CDR3 totals 18 residues. With 4 bases clipped from V and 2 bases from J, the junction kept 10 bases outside the gene matches. The germline CDR1 and CDR2 sequences are SGHNT and YYREEE (reference sequence). The CDR3 here is CASSSPGQGITGANVLTF. The CDR3 DNA reads as TGTGCCAGCAGCAGTCCGGGACAGGGTATAACTGGGGCCAACGTCCTGACTTTC.

The V and J genes are TRBV10-1 and TRBJ1-3; 8 bases map to TRBD1. CDR1 and CDR2 from the germline V gene are WNHNN and SYGVQD (reference sequence). The CDR3 has 16 residues. Unmatched junction bases numbered 3, after V lost 0 bases and J lost 2 bases. CDR3 in DNA: TGCGCCAGCAGTGAGTCCAGGGGGCTAGCTGGAAACACCATATATTTT. Protein product: CASSESRGLAGNTIYF.

Only one count was recorded for this clone. The CDR3 sequence is CATGTGGNEQFF. The CDR3 coding sequence is TGTGCCACTGGGACAGGGGGCAATGAGCAGTTCTTC. The gene calls are TRBV19 and TRBJ2-1, with 11 bases matching TRBD1. The germline V gene encodes CDR1 LNHDA and CDR2 SQIVND (reference sequence). The CDR3 loop spans 12 amino acids. V dropped 10 bases and J dropped 6; count of bases not matched to a gene: 2.